The 13 T cell receptor beta chains reported below all come from one sample, sequenced in a study of breast tumors, draining lymph nodes, adjacent tissues. TCRdb reprocessed the multiplex PCR reads via MiXCR and lists one record per CDR3 protein. The profile shows about 130,000 distinct CDR3 sequences, 15% to 20% of them singletons. Breast cancer patients provided tissue from their axillary draining lymph nodes. The sequenced material came from axillary lymph node tissue. The receptors stem from a female donor with breast cancer. Some clones in this sample may be carry-over from other donors' samples.

Ten or more counts support this clonotype. The chain couples TRBV7-8 to TRBJ2-3; 8 bases agree with TRBD1. V shed 4 bases and J 2 bases; nucleotides not matched to a gene: 2. This CDR3 spans 14 amino acids. Germline CDR1 is SGHVS and CDR2 is FQNEAQ. Here the CDR3 reads CASSWDRSTDTQYF. CDR3 sequence (DNA): TGTGCCAGCAGCTGGGACAGGTCCACAGATACGCAGTATTTT.

The chain is built from TRBV7-2 and TRBJ1-4; D possibly corresponds to TRBD1 (5 bases). The V end lost 2 bases, the J end lost 3 bases, and 10 bases lay between the germline ends. This CDR3 region has 15 residues. Germline V gives CDR1 SGHTA, CDR2 FQGNSA. This CDR3 reads CASSLILGANEKLFF. The CDR3 DNA sequence: TGTGCCAGCAGCTTAATCTTAGGGGCTAATGAAAAACTGTTTTTT.

This chain connects TRBV19 to TRBJ2-6; possibly TRBD1 or TRBD2 for D (5 bases each). CDR1 LNHDA and CDR2 SQIVND come from the germline V gene (reference sequence). The CDR3 spans 16 residues. V dropped 4 bases and J dropped 2 bases, with 12 bases sitting between them. The CDR3 sequence is CASSSQGRPGANVLTF. The DNA for the CDR3 is TGTGCCAGTAGTAGTCAGGGACGCCCTGGGGCCAACGTCCTGACTTTC. Looking up the rest from reference TRBV19 and TRBJ2-6 gives the full variable domain: DGGITQSPKYLFRKEGQNVTLSCEQNLNHDAMYWYRQDPGQGLRLIYYSQIVNDFQKGDIAEGYSVSREKKESFPLTVTSAQKNPTAFYLCASSSQGRPGANVLTFGAGSRLTVL.

In regard to this clonotype: With a much larger clone just one base away, this may be a read error. The chain couples TRBV3-1 to TRBJ1-6; D not certain. Germline loops: CDR1 LGHDT, CDR2 YNNKEL (reference sequence). Trimming took 4 bases from V and 9 from J, leaving 13 bases between them. The CDR3 length is 14 residues. The DNA of the CDR3 is TGTGCCAGCAGCCCCGTTCTTGGGAGTTCACCCCTCCACTTT. It yields the protein CASSPVLGSSPLHF.

This clonotype was detected ten times or more. This rearrangement joins TRBV4-1 to TRBJ2-3, with D perhaps TRBD1 (5 bases). Germline CDR1 is MGHRA and CDR2 is YSYEKL. CDR3 size: 16 residues. V lost 0 bases and J 4 bases, leaving 14 bases between the germline ends. CDR3 sequence reads: CASSQDLLRGSDTQYF. In nucleotides, the CDR3 is TGCGCCAGCAGCCAAGATCTCTTAAGGGGATCAGATACGCAGTATTTT.

This clonotype has at least ten counts. The chain joins TRBV19 to TRBJ2-3; D might be TRBD1 (5 bases). There are 15 residues in the CDR3. The V end lost 3 bases, the J end lost 2 bases, and 12 bases lay between the germline ends. The V gene's germline CDR1 is LNHDA and CDR2 SQIVND (reference sequence). The CDR3 sequence is CASSIGAGNTDTQYF. The CDR3 region has the DNA TGTGCCAGTAGTATTGGGGCAGGGAACACAGATACGCAGTATTTT.

Comments on this clonotype: A much larger clone is a single base away; this may be a read error. The genes are TRBV12-3 or TRBV12-4 and TRBJ2-1, with D possibly TRBD1 on 5 matching bases. This CDR3 spans 13 amino acids. The ends were cut back, 10 bases at V and 4 bases at J, with 14 bases in the middle. The CDR3 nucleotides are TGTGCCAACAGATTTGACAGTTACAATGAGCAGTTCTTC. It yields the protein CANRFDSYNEQFF.

Details on this clonotype: Being one base from a much bigger clone, this may be a read error. The chain links TRBV18 to TRBJ2-5, with 9 nucleotides matching TRBD1. Germline V gene sequence: CDR1 KGHSH, CDR2 LQKENI. The CDR3 consists of 15 residues. V trimming: 6 bases; J trimming: 2 bases; junction bases outside the gene matches: 7. This CDR3 is CASSPRDRVQETQYF. The DNA for the CDR3 is TGTGCCAGCTCGCCCCGGGACAGGGTTCAAGAGACCCAGTACTTC.

Only a few counts were recorded for this clonotype. CDR3 DNA: TGTGCCAGCAGCTTTGGGGAAGCGGGAGCCAAAAACATTCAGTACTTC. This codes for CASSFGEAGAKNIQYF. The chain is built from TRBV7-3 and TRBJ2-4; tentatively, D is TRBD2 (6 bases). Trimming stripped 3 bases from V and 0 bases from J, with 12 bases between. The CDR3 runs to 16 residues. Germline CDR1 SGHTA, CDR2 FQGTGA.

This clonotype has a count of ten or more. This rearrangement joins TRBV20-1 to TRBJ1-6, with D possibly being TRBD1 (5 bases). The V and J ends lost 5 bases and 10 bases respectively, with 21 bases between them. Germline lookup yields CDR1 DFQATT and CDR2 SNEGSKA (reference sequence). The CDR3 spans 15 residues. This chain's CDR3 is CSAEFRDSWDSPLHF. The CDR3 coding sequence is TGCAGTGCTGAGTTTCGGGATTCGTGGGACTCACCCCTCCACTTT.

There are many counts of this clonotype. The gene calls are TRBV5-1 and TRBJ2-1; 7 bases agree with TRBD2. The junction had 5 bases not matched to a gene; V was cut back by 4 bases and J by 4 bases. CDR1 and CDR2 (germline): SGHRS, YFSETQ. This CDR3 contains 14 residues. CDR3 DNA: TGCGCCAGCAGCGTGTGGGAGGGTTACAATGAGCAGTTCTTC. It specifies CASSVWEGYNEQFF.

Concerning this clonotype: Just one base apart from a much larger clone, this may be a read error. This chain links TRBV20-1 with TRBJ1-5; D unclear. The CDR3 covers 14 residues. Per germline, CDR1 DFQATT and CDR2 SNEGSKA (reference sequence). Trimming left V 3 bases short and J 2 bases short, with 11 bases between. This CDR3 is CSASGIEGNQPQHF. CDR3 in DNA: TGCAGTGCTAGTGGTATCGAGGGCAATCAGCCCCAGCATTTT.

In this sample, this clonotype turned up many times. The V and J genes are TRBV24-1 and TRBJ2-1; D ambiguous. The V end was cut by 0 bases, the J end by 3 bases, with 8 bases between. The CDR3 has 15 amino acids. CDR1 and CDR2 (germline): KGHDR, SFDVKD. The CDR3 loop reads CATSDLGLHYNEQFF. CDR3 coding DNA: TGTGCCACCAGTGATTTGGGTCTCCACTACAATGAGCAGTTCTTC.